This T cell receptor (beta chain) was recovered during a study of blood T cell repertoires in COVID-19. For the study at large: Sites across the United States, Italy and Spain contributed samples from acute and convalescent COVID-19.

The CDR3 is 13 amino acids. V lost 5 bases, J lost 4 bases, and 9 bases lay in between. Germline V gene sequence: CDR1 MNHEY, CDR2 SVGEGT. The table came from immunoSEQ multiplex PCR; TCRdb's copy has only in-frame clones and leaves some out. The sample has around 180,000 clones, 70% to 90% seen once; the top ten hold more than 20%. Sequenced material: peripheral blood. The rearrangement links TRBV6-2 or TRBV6-3 to TRBJ2-1, with TRBD1 as a possible D gene (6 bases). The TCR was taken from a man between 65 and 85 years old with active or convalescent COVID-19. CDR3: CASSKDSYNEQFF. CDR3 coding DNA: TGTGCCAGCAGTAAGGACAGTTACAATGAGCAGTTCTTC.